The 17 T cell receptor beta chains below come from one sample, sequenced in a study of blood T cell repertoires in COVID-19. Only in-frame clones appear in the TCRdb table, and some are missing; sequencing was by immunoSEQ multiplex PCR. The table includes a few hundred thousand clones, roughly 84% detected once. Sequenced sample: PBMCs or T cells enriched from blood (not recorded which). The source is a woman between 25 and 40 years old who had recovered from COVID-19.

Comment on this clone: The sample holds other DNA sequences that translate to the same CDR3. J is TRBJ1-2 and V is TRBV5-6; tentatively, D is TRBD1 (6 bases). Germline V gene sequence: CDR1 SGHDT, CDR2 YYEEEE. V dropped 0 bases and J dropped 2 bases, with 8 bases sitting between them. This CDR3 is built from 14 residues. This chain's CDR3 is CASSLGQGNYGYTF. The CDR3 bases are TGTGCCAGCAGCTTGGGGCAGGGGAACTATGGCTACACCTTC.

The gene calls are TRBV2 and TRBJ1-2; D remains unclear. From germline, CDR1 is SNHLY and CDR2 FYNNEI. V lost 1 base and J lost 6, with 9 bases in between. The CDR3 loop spans 13 amino acids. Written as DNA, the CDR3 is TGTGCCAGCAGTGAAGGGGGAGGCCATGGCTACACCTTC. This translates into CASSEGGGHGYTF. The variable domain in full, completed from reference TRBV2 and TRBJ1-2, reads EPEVTQTPSHQVTQMGQEVILRCVPISNHLYFYWYRQILGQKVEFLVSFYNNEISEKSEIFDDQFSVERPDGSNFTLKIRSTKLEDSAMYFCASSEGGGHGYTFGSGTRLTVV.

There are a few counts of this clone. The genes are TRBV19 and TRBJ2-7; D is perhaps TRBD1 (5 bases). Germline CDR1 and CDR2: LNHDA and SQIVND (reference sequence). Deletions cut 6 bases from V and 3 bases from J, with 15 bases between. The CDR3 totals 14 residues. DNA for the CDR3: TGTGCCAGTAGCGCCACTTGGGGCATCTACGAGCAGTACTTC. Translation: CASSATWGIYEQYF.

V usage is TRBV28 and J usage is TRBJ2-7; D might be TRBD1 (5 bases). CDR1 and CDR2 (germline): MDHEN, SYDVKM. V lost 5 bases and J 0 bases, leaving 14 bases between the germline ends. The CDR3 is 15 amino acids. The CDR3 nucleotides are TGTGCCAGCAGTGTTACAGGATGGAGCTCCTACGAGCAGTACTTC. Translation: CASSVTGWSSYEQYF.

The CDR3 here is CASSRGQGSNTEAFF. The CDR3 DNA reads as TGTGCCAGCAGCCGGGGACAGGGCTCGAACACTGAAGCTTTCTTT. The chain carries TRBV28 and TRBJ1-1; 9 bases are a match to TRBD1. The germline CDR1 and CDR2 sequences are MDHEN and SYDVKM. The length of the CDR3 is 15 residues. The V and J ends lost 6 bases and 1 base, in that order; junction bases with no gene match: 6.

This clone was detected only once. J is TRBJ2-7 and V is TRBV28; 10 nucleotides align to TRBD1. V shed 2 bases and J 2 bases; nucleotides not matched to a gene: 6. Germline V gene sequence: CDR1 MDHEN, CDR2 SYDVKM. The CDR3 runs to 16 residues. The CDR3 reads CASSLEDRGPAYEQYF. The CDR3 DNA reads TGTGCCAGCAGTTTAGAAGACAGGGGGCCGGCCTACGAGCAGTACTTC.

The chain has TRBV7-9 and TRBJ2-2, with 8 bases aligning to TRBD2. The CDR3 has 15 residues. The germline CDR1 and CDR2 sequences are SEHNR and FQNEAQ (reference sequence). Trimming cost V 4 bases and J 4 bases; bases outside gene matches: 5. The chain's CDR3 is CASSSTGGFTGELFF. CDR3 coding DNA: TGTGCCAGCAGCTCTACGGGGGGGTTCACCGGGGAGCTGTTTTTT. The complete variable domain, with remaining parts taken from reference TRBV7-9 and TRBJ2-2, reads DTGVSQNPRHKITKRGQNVTFRCDPISEHNRLYWYRQTLGQGPEFLTYFQNEAQLEKSRLLSDRFSAERPKGSFSTLEIQRTEQGDSAMYLCASSSTGGFTGELFFGEGSRLTVL.

The chain is built from TRBV29-1 and TRBJ1-2, with D possibly being TRBD1 (6 bases). The CDR3 is 12 amino acids. Per the germline V gene, CDR1 is SQVTM and CDR2 is ANQGSEA. The ends were cut back, 4 bases at V and 7 bases at J, with 13 bases in the middle. Written as DNA, the CDR3 is TGCAGCGTTGTTCTGGCAGGGGTTGGCTACACCTTC. Protein: CSVVLAGVGYTF.

This sequence joins TRBV2 and TRBJ2-4; possibly TRBD2 for D (6 bases). Germline V gene lookup returns CDR1 SNHLY and CDR2 FYNNEI. Trimming stripped 6 bases from V and 0 bases from J, with 15 bases between. The CDR3 is made up of 16 amino acids. The CDR3 region is CASRLQPGLAKNIQYF. The CDR3 DNA reads TGTGCCAGCAGACTTCAGCCGGGACTAGCCAAAAACATTCAGTACTTC.

The chain has TRBV28 and TRBJ1-1, with 9 bases identical to TRBD1. Germline V gives CDR1 MDHEN, CDR2 SYDVKM. Trimming cost V 6 bases and J 4 bases; bases outside gene matches: 15. This CDR3 has 17 amino acids. As DNA, the CDR3 is TGTGCCAGCAGCCGGGGACAGGGACTTTGGGTTCGCACTGAAGCTTTCTTT. Translation: CASSRGQGLWVRTEAFF.

The gene calls are TRBV6-6 and TRBJ2-7, with 8 bases aligning to TRBD2. The CDR3 runs to 11 residues. From germline, CDR1 is MNHNY and CDR2 SVGAGI (reference sequence). CDR3 protein: CAAAGGYEQYF. DNA of the CDR3: TGTGCAGCTGCGGGGGGCTACGAGCAGTACTTC.

The CDR3 sequence is CAWSVRSTGNTIYF. The CDR3 DNA reads as TGTGCCTGGAGTGTACGGTCCACTGGAAACACCATATATTTT. This chain uses TRBV30 with TRBJ1-3; D call uncertain. Trimming cost V 0 bases and J 2 bases, with 8 bases left between them. The CDR3 extends over 14 amino acids. Looked up from germline, CDR1 is GTSNPN and CDR2 is SVGIG (reference sequence).

This chain links TRBV28 with TRBJ2-2, with TRBD1 identical over 7 bases. J was trimmed by 4 bases and V by 1 base; bases with no gene match: 9. There are 17 residues in the CDR3. Germline CDR1 is MDHEN and CDR2 is SYDVKM. The CDR3 DNA reads as TGTGCCAGCAGTTTATTGGGGGTTGGACAGGTCACCGGGGAGCTGTTTTTT. Protein: CASSLLGVGQVTGELFF.

The V and J genes are TRBV6-6 and TRBJ1-5; maybe TRBD1 (5 bases). The CDR3 sequence is 13 residues long. The germline CDR1 and CDR2 sequences are MNHNY and SVGAGI (reference sequence). The V end lost 4 bases, the J end lost 6 bases, and 10 bases lay between the germline ends. The CDR3 nucleotides read TGTGCCAGCAGTTCACGGGGGGTTCAGCCCCAGCATTTT. As protein: CASSSRGVQPQHF.

This chain connects TRBV28 to TRBJ2-7, with 9 bases lining up with TRBD2. J gave up 1 base and V 5 bases, and 3 bases lay outside the gene matches. CDR3 size: 14 residues. CDR1 and CDR2 (germline): MDHEN, SYDVKM. The DNA for the CDR3 is TGTGCCAGCAGTCTAGCGGGGAAATCCTACGAGCAGTACTTC. This encodes CASSLAGKSYEQYF.

J is TRBJ1-2 and V is TRBV18, with 8 bases identical to TRBD1. This CDR3 contains 14 residues. CDR1 and CDR2 from the germline V gene are KGHSH and LQKENI. V was pared by 0 bases and J by 7 bases, with 4 bases of the junction left unmatched. CDR3: CASSPPGQDPGYTF. The CDR3 nucleotides read TGTGCCAGCTCACCACCGGGACAGGACCCTGGCTACACCTTC. Variable domain in full (rest from reference TRBV18 and TRBJ1-2): NAGVMQNPRHLVRRRGQEARLRCSPMKGHSHVYWYRQLPEEGLKFMVYLQKENIIDESGMPKERFSAEFPKEGPSILRIQQVVRGDSAAYFCASSPPGQDPGYTFGSGTRLTVV.

This chain connects TRBV7-8 to TRBJ2-5; tentatively, D is TRBD2 (6 bases). The CDR3 runs to 15 residues. Germline CDR1 SGHVS, CDR2 FQNEAQ. V lost 1 base to trimming and J lost 5 bases, with 14 bases between them. CDR3: CASSLVVGGVETQYF. CDR3 sequence (DNA): TGTGCCAGCAGCTTAGTGGTCGGGGGAGTGGAGACCCAGTACTTC. The variable domain in full, completed from reference TRBV7-8 and TRBJ2-5, reads GAGVSQSPRYKVAKRGQDVALRCDPISGHVSLFWYQQALGQGPEFLTYFQNEAQLDKSGLPSDRFFAERPEGSVSTLKIQRTQQEDSAVYLCASSLVVGGVETQYFGPGTRLLVL.